This T cell receptor beta chain appears in the sequencing data of a study of T cell repertoires in MIS-A myocarditis (dated by TCRdb to between 2021 and 2023). According to the germline V gene, CDR1 reads MNHEY and CDR2 reads SVGEGT. Trimmed from V: 4 bases; trimmed from J: 3 bases; junction bases lacking a gene match: 5. Reading from cysteine to phenylalanine, the CDR3 counts 15 amino acids. CDR3 DNA only is kept here, 45 bases in frame from base 1. The immunoSEQ bias-controlled multiplex PCR was used to amplify TCRbeta CDR3 regions, which were then sequenced at high throughput. Processing in the source paper ran as follows. CDR3 sequences were collapsed and filtered with the immunoSEQ vendor pipeline, and the abundance and frequency of each unique TCRbeta CDR3 were thereby quantified. CD-HIT clustered dominant CDR3 amino acid sequences with SARS-CoV-2-specific ImmuneCODE TCRbeta sequences at a 90% global sequence identity threshold. Clones at frequencies from 0.1 to 1 were categorized as hyperexpanded, and clones at frequencies from 0.01 to 0.1 were categorized as large. MiXCR was used to confirm CDR3 amino acid sequences and V and J gene assignments of dominant clones. The R stringdist package was used to compute Levenshtein distances between the patient clonotypes and the ImmuneCODE hits. Sourced from immuneACCESS, this table was stored by TCRdb with only in-frame sequences that have V and J called. A share of the clones is absent; for the studies checked, an unresolved V gene accounts for under half, and the remainder has no known explanation. V, J and clone size derive from that table, while D and trimming were established from the DNA sequence. In this sample the table shows thousands of clones, around 75% of which occur a single time. The top ten hold over 60% of the sample.

On this clone itself: The antigen it binds to is not known. The record has no base qualities; no much larger clone is one base away.

The QIAamp DNA FFPE kit was used to extract genomic DNA from formalin-fixed paraffin-embedded autopsy tissue. The sample was interventricular septum heart tissue obtained at autopsy. The label giving this sample's cell subset or site can be read as: cardiac tissue sample (left or right ventricle, interventricular septum, or pericardium). Recombination connected TRBV6-2 or TRBV6-3 to TRBJ1-1; TRBD1 agrees with 10 junctional bases. This clonotype originated in a man between 18 and 35 years old with fulminant myocarditis from multisystem inflammatory syndrome in adults (MIS-A) after COVID-19. CDR3 protein: CASSSDRGRDTEAFF. The DNA reads as follows: TGTGCCAGCAGTTCAGACAGGGGGCGCGACACTGAAGCTTTCTTT.